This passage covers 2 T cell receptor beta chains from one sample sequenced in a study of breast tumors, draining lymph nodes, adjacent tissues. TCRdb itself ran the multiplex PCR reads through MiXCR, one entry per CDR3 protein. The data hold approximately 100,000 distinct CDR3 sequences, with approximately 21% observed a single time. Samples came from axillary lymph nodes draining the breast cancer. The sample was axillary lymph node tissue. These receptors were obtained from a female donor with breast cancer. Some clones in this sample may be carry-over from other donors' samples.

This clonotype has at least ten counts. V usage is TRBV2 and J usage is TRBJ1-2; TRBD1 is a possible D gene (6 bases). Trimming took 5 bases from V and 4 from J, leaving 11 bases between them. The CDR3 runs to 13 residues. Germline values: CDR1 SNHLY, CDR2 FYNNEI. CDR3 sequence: CASSWDILYGYTF. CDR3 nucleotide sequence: TGTGCCAGCAGTTGGGACATACTCTATGGCTACACCTTC.

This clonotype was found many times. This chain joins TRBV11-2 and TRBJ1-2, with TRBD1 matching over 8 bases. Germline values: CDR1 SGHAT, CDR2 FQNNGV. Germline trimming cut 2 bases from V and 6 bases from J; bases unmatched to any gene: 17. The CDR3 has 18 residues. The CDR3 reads CASSLFYGTGAPGDGYTF. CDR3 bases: TGTGCCAGCAGCTTATTCTACGGGACAGGAGCACCTGGCGATGGCTACACCTTC.